Below, 29 T cell receptor beta chains from the same sample are listed, as sequenced in a study of shared clonotypes between healthy human individuals (dated by TCRdb to about 2020). For the CD8 naive samples, CD45RO-negative cells were positively selected for CCR7, yielding a CD45RA+CCR7+ population from which TemRA cells were excluded. Library creation used the immunoSEQ multiplex PCR assay. TCRdb's version of the immuneACCESS table is confined to in-frame rearrangements and falls short of the full clone set. An unresolved V gene accounts for under half of the shortfall where checked; the remainder is of unknown origin. The sample has roughly 1,800,000 clones on record, approximately 94% of them singletons. The top ten clones comprise roughly 1% of the sample. Sequenced sample: naive CD8+ T cells sorted from blood. The meaning of the sample's cell subset or site label: CD45RA+CCR7+. The receptor set was obtained from a man aged 18-30 years in good health.

V is TRBV13 and J is TRBJ2-3, with TRBD2 matching over 7 bases. The CDR3 has 13 residues. V was clipped by 3 bases and J by 6 bases; unmatched bases: 3. Germline CDR1 is PRHDT and CDR2 is FYEKMQ (reference sequence). CDR3 in amino acids: CASSFGGKDTQYF. CDR3 coding DNA: TGTGCCAGCAGCTTCGGGGGGAAGGATACGCAGTATTTT.

This rearrangement joins TRBV7-2 to TRBJ2-5; the match to TRBD2 covers 11 bases. The V and J ends lost 6 bases and 5 bases, in that order; junction bases with no gene match: 11. There are 16 residues in the CDR3. Looked up from germline, CDR1 is SGHTA and CDR2 is FQGNSA. Written as DNA, the CDR3 is TGTGCCAGCAGACCCCTGCCGGGACTAGCGGTTGAGACCCAGTACTTC. This gives the protein CASRPLPGLAVETQYF.

The gene calls are TRBV7-8 and TRBJ2-1, with D possibly being TRBD1 or TRBD2 (6 bases each). V was clipped by 1 base and J by 8 bases, with 15 bases between them. The CDR3 extends over 15 amino acids. The germline V gene encodes CDR1 SGHVS and CDR2 FQNEAQ. CDR3 DNA: TGTGCCAGCAGCTTAGACAGGGAGGTTTTGGATGAGCAGTTCTTC. Amino acids: CASSLDREVLDEQFF.

The chain is built from TRBV7-6 and TRBJ2-3, with 8 bases aligning to TRBD2. V trimming: 1 base; J trimming: 4 bases; junction bases outside the gene matches: 4. This CDR3 spans 15 amino acids. Germline assignment: CDR1 SGHVS and CDR2 FNYEAQ. CDR3 residues: CASSLGTSSPDTQYF. The CDR3 nucleotides are TGTGCCAGCAGCTTAGGGACTAGCTCCCCAGATACGCAGTATTTT.

This rearrangement joins TRBV11-2 to TRBJ2-7; D remains ambiguous. The CDR3 contains 14 residues. Trimming stripped 7 bases from V and 0 bases from J, with 13 bases between. CDR1 and CDR2 from the germline V gene are SGHAT and FQNNGV. The CDR3 spells CASIGLLTSYEQYF. The CDR3 DNA follows: TGTGCCAGCATAGGTCTTTTGACCTCCTACGAGCAGTACTTC.

This sequence joins TRBV29-1 and TRBJ2-3, with D possibly being TRBD2 (6 bases). Germline CDR1 and CDR2: SQVTM and ANQGSEA. The CDR3 length is 16 residues. V was pared by 0 bases and J by 4 bases, with 17 bases between. CDR3 amino acids: CSVEDGDSWGADTQYF. CDR3 nucleotide sequence: TGCAGCGTTGAAGATGGTGACTCCTGGGGGGCAGATACGCAGTATTTT.

The V and J genes are TRBV4-3 and TRBJ2-1, with TRBD2 matching 7 bases. CDR1 and CDR2 (germline): LGHNA, YSLEER. The CDR3 runs to 19 residues. Trimming took 0 bases from V and 0 from J; bases not matched to a gene: 11. The DNA of the CDR3 is TGCGCCAGCAGCCAAGAACTTCCGGGAGGCCCGAGCTCCTACAATGAGCAGTTCTTC. As protein: CASSQELPGGPSSYNEQFF.

As concerns this clone: The sample contains more than one DNA sequence encoding this CDR3. The chain has TRBV6-1 and TRBJ2-7; 10 nucleotides match TRBD1. Germline CDR1 and CDR2: MNHNS and SASEGT. J gave up 2 bases and V 4 bases, and 2 bases lay outside the gene matches. CDR3 length equals 14 residues. The CDR3 is CASSVGQGTYEQYF. CDR3 coding DNA: TGTGCCAGCAGTGTGGGACAGGGGACCTACGAGCAGTACTTC.

The chain links TRBV7-9 to TRBJ2-7; 12 positions agree with TRBD1. The CDR3 runs 14 residues. V lost 5 bases, J lost 7 bases, and 6 bases stayed unmatched. Per the germline V gene, CDR1 is SEHNR and CDR2 is FQNEAQ (reference sequence). The CDR3 DNA reads as TGTGCCAGCAGCATCCCGGGACAGGGGGCTGAGCAGTACTTC. Protein: CASSIPGQGAEQYF.

Details on this clone: Other DNA sequences in this specimen translate into the identical CDR3. The CDR3 DNA is TGCGCCAGCAGCCCGGGACTGAACTACGAGCAGTACTTC. The encoded protein is CASSPGLNYEQYF. The V and J genes are TRBV5-1 and TRBJ2-7; the D gene is possibly TRBD2 (6 bases). CDR1 is SGHRS, CDR2 YFSETQ, per germline. Trimming cost V 4 bases and J 3 bases, with 11 bases left between them. The CDR3 loop spans 13 amino acids.

CDR3 region: CASSSGVAGELFF. The DNA for the CDR3 is TGTGCCAGCAGCTCCGGGGTTGCCGGGGAGCTGTTTTTT. The rearrangement links TRBV7-9 to TRBJ2-2, with a possible D match to TRBD2 (5 bases). Germline V gene lookup returns CDR1 SEHNR and CDR2 FQNEAQ (reference sequence). This CDR3 is 13 amino acids long. Trimming left V 4 bases short and J 6 bases short, with 9 bases between.

This clone showed up just once. The chain links TRBV11-2 to TRBJ2-2, with no clear D. Deletions cut 1 base from V and 6 bases from J, with 6 bases between. This CDR3 comprises 13 residues. Looked up from germline, CDR1 is SGHAT and CDR2 is FQNNGV. CDR3 residues: CASSLVLPGELFF. Here the CDR3 DNA reads TGTGCCAGCAGCTTAGTGTTGCCCGGGGAGCTGTTTTTT.

The chain recombines TRBV6-1 with TRBJ2-7, with 10 bases aligning to TRBD2. CDR1 and CDR2 from the germline V gene are MNHNS and SASEGT. The CDR3 length is 10 residues. The DNA of the CDR3 is TGTGCTAGCGGGGGGACGCAGCAGTACTTC. It encodes CASGGTQQYF.

The DNA of the CDR3 is TGCGCCAGCAGCCAAGATGGGGGTCGCGATGAAAAACTGTTTTTT. Its translation: CASSQDGGRDEKLFF. The rearrangement joins TRBV4-1 to TRBJ1-4; D may be TRBD1 (5 bases). The CDR3 has 15 amino acids. Germline-derived CDR1 and CDR2 are MGHRA and YSYEKL. Between the trimmed V and J ends, which lost 0 bases and 6 bases, there was a span of 11 bases.

V is TRBV12-5 and J is TRBJ2-7; D is uncertain. V was clipped by 3 bases and J by 5 bases, with 5 bases between them. CDR1 and CDR2 from the germline V gene are LGHNT and FRNRAP. This CDR3 spans 11 amino acids. CDR3 region: CASGFIDEQYF. The CDR3 DNA sequence: TGTGCTAGTGGTTTTATCGACGAGCAGTACTTC.

The genes are TRBV5-6 and TRBJ2-5; 11 bases are shared with TRBD2. Trimming at V came to 3 bases and at J to 7 bases, leaving 5 bases not matched to a gene. The CDR3 runs 14 residues. The germline gives CDR1 SGHDT, CDR2 YYEEEE. The CDR3 spells CASSSGLAVWTQYF. The CDR3 bases are TGTGCCAGCAGCTCGGGACTAGCGGTGTGGACCCAGTACTTC.

The chain employs TRBV5-6 and TRBJ1-2; no firm D call. The CDR3 contains 12 residues. Germline loops: CDR1 SGHDT, CDR2 YYEEEE. Trimming pared 1 base from V and 6 bases from J, leaving 7 bases between. DNA for the CDR3: TGTGCCAGCAGCTTGCAGTTCGATGGCTACACCTTC. This gives the protein CASSLQFDGYTF. Full variable domain (missing parts from reference TRBV5-6 and TRBJ1-2): DAGVTQSPTHLIKTRGQQVTLRCSPKSGHDTVSWYQQALGQGPQFIFQYYEEEERQRGNFPDRFSGHQFPNYSSELNVNALLLGDSALYLCASSLQFDGYTFGSGTRLTVV.

V usage is TRBV4-1 and J usage is TRBJ2-2; 9 nucleotides agree with TRBD1. CDR1 and CDR2 from the germline V gene are MGHRA and YSYEKL. The CDR3 is 16 residues long. Trimming took 1 base from V and 5 from J; bases not matched to a gene: 5. CDR3 nucleotides: TGCGCCAGCAGCCAAGGACAGGGGGTATGGACCGGGGAGCTGTTTTTT. Translated, it gives CASSQGQGVWTGELFF.

V gene TRBV6-1 combines with J gene TRBJ1-1; D gene uncertain. V was cut by 1 base and J by 4 bases, with 19 bases left in between. This CDR3 is built from 17 residues. Germline V gene lookup returns CDR1 MNHNS and CDR2 SASEGT. In nucleotides, the CDR3 is TGTGCCAGCAGTGAAGTTAAGGGCTTCCCTGCCTCCACTGAAGCTTTCTTT. This encodes CASSEVKGFPASTEAFF.

The chain couples TRBV7-9 to TRBJ2-5, with 8 bases aligning to TRBD1. Germline V gene data show CDR1 as SEHNR and CDR2 as FQNEAQ (reference sequence). J gave up 0 bases and V 3 bases, and 9 bases lay outside the gene matches. This CDR3 spans 17 amino acids. The CDR3 DNA is TGTGCCAGCAGCTTCGACAGGGGTGGTAAGGACCAAGAGACCCAGTACTTC. Amino acids: CASSFDRGGKDQETQYF.

V gene TRBV11-1 combines with J gene TRBJ2-5, with no clear D. The CDR3 is 13 residues long. Germline CDR1 and CDR2: SGHAT and FQDESV (reference sequence). V shed 1 base and J shed 5 bases, with 8 bases lying between them. In DNA form, the CDR3 reads TGTGCCAGCAGCTTAGACGATGAGGAGACCCAGTACTTC. The encoded protein is CASSLDDEETQYF.

Concerning this clone itself: The sample carries other DNA sequences with the same CDR3. The rearrangement links TRBV5-4 to TRBJ2-7; TRBD1 is a possible D gene (5 bases). CDR3 size: 13 residues. Germline CDR1 is SGHNT and CDR2 is YYREEE (reference sequence). The V end was cut by 2 bases, the J end by 5 bases, with 11 bases between. The CDR3 nucleotides read TGTGCCAGCAGCTTAGCAGGGTCAAACGAGCAGTACTTC. Encoded protein: CASSLAGSNEQYF.

The chain has TRBV7-3 and TRBJ2-3; 8 bases fit TRBD2. The CDR3 runs to 17 residues. V dropped 0 bases and J dropped 3; count of bases not matched to a gene: 8. Germline V gives CDR1 SGHTA, CDR2 FQGTGA. As DNA, the CDR3 is TGTGCCAGCAGCTTAACCCCCCCCGGGGGGGCGACAGATACGCAGTATTTT. Translating it yields CASSLTPPGGATDTQYF.

CDR3 DNA: TGTGCCAGCAGCCCGGACGGTTTGAACACTGAAGCTTTCTTT. Translating gives CASSPDGLNTEAFF. V and J are TRBV5-4 and TRBJ1-1; D is undetermined. CDR1 is SGHNT, CDR2 YYREEE, per germline (reference sequence). The length of the CDR3 is 14 residues. V lost 4 bases to trimming and J lost 0 bases, with 10 bases between them.

V and J are TRBV9 and TRBJ2-7, with D perhaps matching TRBD2 (5 bases). CDR3 length: 15 amino acids. CDR1 and CDR2 (germline): SGDLS, YYNGEE. V dropped 4 bases and J dropped 1 base, with 15 bases sitting between them. Here the CDR3 reads CASSPSGEGSYEQYF. The CDR3 DNA follows: TGTGCCAGCAGCCCCAGCGGTGAGGGTTCCTACGAGCAGTACTTC.

The rearrangement links TRBV4-1 to TRBJ2-3; D gene uncertain. Trimming left V 0 bases short and J 0 bases short, with 7 bases between. Germline CDR1 reads MGHRA; CDR2 reads YSYEKL. The CDR3 spans 15 residues. CDR3 DNA sequence: TGCGCCAGCAGCCAAGATTTGGGCAGCACAGATACGCAGTATTTT. It is translated as CASSQDLGSTDTQYF.

The gene calls are TRBV2 and TRBJ2-5; D could derive from TRBD1 or TRBD2 (5 bases each). The V gene lost 7 bases and the J gene lost 2 bases, with 11 bases spanning the gap. Germline V gene lookup returns CDR1 SNHLY and CDR2 FYNNEI. The CDR3 spans 13 residues. CDR3: CASKRGDQETQYF. CDR3 bases: TGTGCCAGCAAGAGGGGCGATCAAGAGACCCAGTACTTC.

This clone was observed a single time. CDR3 loop: CASRQGYGYNEQFF. DNA of the CDR3: TGTGCCAGCAGGCAGGGGTATGGGTACAATGAGCAGTTCTTC. The chain carries TRBV2 and TRBJ2-1, with D maybe TRBD1 (6 bases). The CDR3 covers 14 residues. Trimming shortened V by 6 bases and J by 4 bases, and 13 bases separated the two germline ends. Germline CDR1 is SNHLY and CDR2 is FYNNEI.

V usage is TRBV27 and J usage is TRBJ2-5, with D possibly being TRBD2 (6 bases). V lost 4 bases and J 1 base, leaving 7 bases between the germline ends. In germline, CDR1 is MNHEY, CDR2 SMNVEV (reference sequence). The CDR3 contains 13 residues. Written as DNA, the CDR3 is TGTGCCAGCAGTTCGGAGGGCCAAGAGACCCAGTACTTC. Amino acids: CASSSEGQETQYF.